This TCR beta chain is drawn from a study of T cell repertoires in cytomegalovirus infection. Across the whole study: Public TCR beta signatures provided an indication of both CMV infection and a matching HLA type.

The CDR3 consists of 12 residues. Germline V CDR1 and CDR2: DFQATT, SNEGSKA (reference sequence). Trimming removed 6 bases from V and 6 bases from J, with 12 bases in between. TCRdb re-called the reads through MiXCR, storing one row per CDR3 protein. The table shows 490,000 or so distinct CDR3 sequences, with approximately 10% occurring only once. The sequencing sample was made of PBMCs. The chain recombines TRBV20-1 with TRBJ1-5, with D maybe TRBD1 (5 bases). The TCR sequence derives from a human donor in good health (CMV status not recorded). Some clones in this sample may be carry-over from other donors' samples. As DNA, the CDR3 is TGCAGTGCCTCTGGGGGGAGTCAGCCCCAGCATTTT. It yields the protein CSASGGSQPQHF.